The text below deals with one T cell receptor (beta chain). Trimming stripped 2 bases from V and 2 bases from J, with 14 bases between. This CDR3 has 16 residues. Per the germline V gene, CDR1 is MNHEY and CDR2 is SMNVEV (reference sequence). This sample was included in a study of T cell changes during pregnancy in multiple sclerosis. Repertoires were generated with immunoSEQ multiplex PCR, while TCRdb's copy carries only in-frame clones and drops some. The table records approximately 88,000 clones, roughly 92% of them present only once. This specimen was peripheral blood, taken in the first trimester of pregnancy. The sequence was obtained from a female donor with multiple sclerosis, enrolled in a pregnancy study. The V call is TRBV27, the J call TRBJ2-3; D not resolved. As DNA, the CDR3 is TGTGCCAGCAGTTTAGGCCCGGGTCACCTCACAGATACGCAGTATTTT. Its protein product is CASSLGPGHLTDTQYF.